These 7 T cell receptor beta chains originate from one sample sequenced in a study of PD-1 blockade in classical Hodgkin lymphoma. The sample's time point: newly diagnosed, previously untreated cHL patient sample. Assay used: immunoSEQ multiplex PCR; TCRdb lists only in-frame clones, some missing. Among 20,000 to 25,000 clones, approximately 95% were seen once, and the ten largest hold about 3.6%. Sequenced: peripheral blood mononuclear cells (PBMCs). The receptors were gathered from a human donor with classical Hodgkin lymphoma.

This CDR3 reads CASSLEGGGTQYF. The CDR3 bases are TGTGCCAGCAGCTTAGAGGGGGGCGGGACCCAGTACTTC. The V and J genes are TRBV7-9 and TRBJ2-5; D is possibly TRBD1 or TRBD2 (6 bases each). The CDR3 is made up of 13 amino acids. CDR1 and CDR2 (germline): SEHNR, FQNEAQ (reference sequence). V was shortened by 1 base and J by 7 bases, with 10 bases between the two germline ends.

The CDR3 reads CASSLALRLNTEAFF. Here the CDR3 DNA reads TGTGCCAGCAGCTTAGCGCTGCGGCTGAACACTGAAGCTTTCTTT. The chain employs TRBV7-2 and TRBJ1-1; D not resolved. The CDR3 is made up of 15 amino acids. V gave up 0 bases and J gave up 0 bases, with 8 bases separating them. Germline values: CDR1 SGHTA, CDR2 FQGNSA.

The genes are TRBV7-9 and TRBJ1-6; D is unresolved. Germline V gene sequence: CDR1 SEHNR, CDR2 FQNEAQ (reference sequence). The V gene lost 1 base and the J gene lost 12 bases, with 13 bases spanning the gap. The CDR3 has 14 residues. The CDR3: CASSLVSASQPLHF. As DNA, the CDR3 is TGTGCCAGCAGCTTAGTTTCCGCTTCGCAACCCCTCCACTTT.

The chain has TRBV11-2 and TRBJ2-5; TRBD2 agrees at 7 bases. The V and J ends lost 1 base and 1 base, in that order; junction bases with no gene match: 3. Germline V lookup: CDR1 SGHAT, CDR2 FQNNGV. The length of the CDR3 is 15 residues. The CDR3 sequence is CASSLGAGVQETQYF. The CDR3 DNA is TGTGCCAGCAGCTTAGGGGCGGGGGTCCAAGAGACCCAGTACTTC.

In its sample, this clone was seen once. The rearrangement links TRBV5-1 to TRBJ1-4; tentatively, D is TRBD1 (5 bases). The CDR3 covers 16 residues. Germline values: CDR1 SGHRS, CDR2 YFSETQ. V was pared by 0 bases and J by 6 bases, with 15 bases between. CDR3 DNA: TGCGCCAGCAGCTTGGCGGGGCCAGGACAATATGAAAAACTGTTTTTT. Amino acid sequence: CASSLAGPGQYEKLFF.

The rearrangement links TRBV19 to TRBJ1-1; no firm D call. V lost 7 bases and J 0 bases, leaving 9 bases between the germline ends. CDR1 is LNHDA, CDR2 SQIVND, per germline (reference sequence). The CDR3 totals 13 residues. CDR3 DNA: TGTGCCAGTACGGTAAGAATGAACACTGAAGCTTTCTTT. Amino acid sequence: CASTVRMNTEAFF.

The chain carries TRBV11-2 and TRBJ2-2, with 7 bases matching TRBD2. The CDR3 consists of 15 residues. CDR1 is SGHAT, CDR2 FQNNGV, per germline. Germline trimming cut 1 base from V and 5 bases from J; bases unmatched to any gene: 4. CDR3 loop: CASSLGLAATGELFF. The CDR3 coding sequence is TGTGCCAGCAGCTTAGGGCTAGCGGCTACCGGGGAGCTGTTTTTT.